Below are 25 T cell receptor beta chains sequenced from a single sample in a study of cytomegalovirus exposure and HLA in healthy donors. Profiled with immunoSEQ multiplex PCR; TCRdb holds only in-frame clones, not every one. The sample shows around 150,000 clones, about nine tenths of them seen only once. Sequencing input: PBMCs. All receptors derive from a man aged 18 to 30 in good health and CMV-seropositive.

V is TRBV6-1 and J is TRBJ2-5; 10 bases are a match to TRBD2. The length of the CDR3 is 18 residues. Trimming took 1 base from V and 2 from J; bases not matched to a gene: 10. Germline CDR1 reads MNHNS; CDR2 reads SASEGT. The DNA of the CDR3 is TGTGCCAGCAGTGAAGAGTTGTGGCTAGCGGGAGAACAAGAGACCCAGTACTTC. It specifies CASSEELWLAGEQETQYF.

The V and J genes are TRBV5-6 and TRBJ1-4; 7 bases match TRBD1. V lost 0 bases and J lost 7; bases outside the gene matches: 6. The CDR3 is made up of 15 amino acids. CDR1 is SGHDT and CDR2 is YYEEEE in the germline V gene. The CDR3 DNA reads TGTGCCAGCAGCTTGGCCCCCGGGACAGCTGAAAAACTGTTTTTT. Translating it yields CASSLAPGTAEKLFF.

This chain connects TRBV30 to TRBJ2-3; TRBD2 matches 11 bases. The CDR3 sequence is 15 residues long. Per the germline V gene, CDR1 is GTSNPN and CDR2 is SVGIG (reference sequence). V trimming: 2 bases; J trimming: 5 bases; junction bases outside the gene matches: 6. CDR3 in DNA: TGTGCCTGGAGTCCCACTAGCGGGAGATTAGATACGCAGTATTTT. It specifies CAWSPTSGRLDTQYF. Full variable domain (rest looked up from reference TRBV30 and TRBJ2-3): SQTIHQWPATLVQPVGSPLSLECTVEGTSNPNLYWYRQAAGRGLQLLFYSVGIGQISSEVPQNLSASRPQDRQFILSSKKLLLSDSGFYLCAWSPTSGRLDTQYFGPGTRLTVL.

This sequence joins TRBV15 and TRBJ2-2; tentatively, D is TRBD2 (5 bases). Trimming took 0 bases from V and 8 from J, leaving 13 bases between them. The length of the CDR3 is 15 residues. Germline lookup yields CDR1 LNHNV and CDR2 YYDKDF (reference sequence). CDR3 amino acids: CATSRDWSSRGELFF. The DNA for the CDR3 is TGTGCCACCAGCAGAGATTGGTCTAGCCGAGGGGAGCTGTTTTTT.

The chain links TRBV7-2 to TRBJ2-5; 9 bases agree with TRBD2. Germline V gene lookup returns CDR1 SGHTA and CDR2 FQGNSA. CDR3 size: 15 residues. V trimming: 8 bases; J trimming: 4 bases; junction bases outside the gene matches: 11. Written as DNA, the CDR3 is TGTGCCAGCCGACTATTTAGCGGGAGAACAGAGACCCAGTACTTC. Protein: CASRLFSGRTETQYF. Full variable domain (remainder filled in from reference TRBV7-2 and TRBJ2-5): GAGVSQSPSNKVTEKGKDVELRCDPISGHTALYWYRQSLGQGLEFLIYFQGNSAPDKSGLPSDRFSAERTGGSVSTLTIQRTQQEDSAVYLCASRLFSGRTETQYFGPGTRLLVL.

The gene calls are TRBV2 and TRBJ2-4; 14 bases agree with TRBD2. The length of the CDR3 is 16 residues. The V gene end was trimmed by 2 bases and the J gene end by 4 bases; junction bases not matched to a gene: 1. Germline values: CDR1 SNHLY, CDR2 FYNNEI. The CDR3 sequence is CASSERTSGRKNIQYF. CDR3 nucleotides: TGTGCCAGCAGTGAACGGACTAGCGGGAGGAAAAACATTCAGTACTTC.

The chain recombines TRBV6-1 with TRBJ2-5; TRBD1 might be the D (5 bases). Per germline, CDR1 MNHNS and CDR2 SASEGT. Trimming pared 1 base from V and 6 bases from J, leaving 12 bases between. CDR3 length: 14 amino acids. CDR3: CASSEGGRAQTQYF. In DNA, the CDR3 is TGTGCCAGCAGTGAAGGGGGCAGGGCACAGACCCAGTACTTC.

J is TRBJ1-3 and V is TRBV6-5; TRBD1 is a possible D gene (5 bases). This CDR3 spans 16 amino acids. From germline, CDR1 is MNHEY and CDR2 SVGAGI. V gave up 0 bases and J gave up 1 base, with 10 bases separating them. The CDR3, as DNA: TGTGCCAGCAGTTACTCTGGGGGGTTTTCTGGAAACACCATATATTTT. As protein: CASSYSGGFSGNTIYF.

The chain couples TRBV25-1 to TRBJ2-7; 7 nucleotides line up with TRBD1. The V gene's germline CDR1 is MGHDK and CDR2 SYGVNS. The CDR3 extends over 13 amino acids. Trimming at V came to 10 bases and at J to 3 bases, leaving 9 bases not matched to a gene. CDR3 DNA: TGTGCCACCCAGACAGGGAGAGGCTACGAGCAGTACTTC. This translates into CATQTGRGYEQYF.

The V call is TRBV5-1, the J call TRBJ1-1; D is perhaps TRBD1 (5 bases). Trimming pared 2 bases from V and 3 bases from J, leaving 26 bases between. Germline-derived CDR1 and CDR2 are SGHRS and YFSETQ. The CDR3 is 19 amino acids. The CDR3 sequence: CASSFNPLSGGGPDTEAFF. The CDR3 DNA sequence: TGCGCCAGCAGCTTCAACCCACTCTCGGGGGGAGGACCGGACACTGAAGCTTTCTTT.

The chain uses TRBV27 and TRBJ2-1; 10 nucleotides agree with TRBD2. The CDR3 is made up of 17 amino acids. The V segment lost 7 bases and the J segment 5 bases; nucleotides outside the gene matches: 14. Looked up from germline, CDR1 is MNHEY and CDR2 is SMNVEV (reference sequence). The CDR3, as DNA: TGTGCCAGCATTCTATCTAGCGGGAGTACTAGCCACAATGAGCAGTTCTTC. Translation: CASILSSGSTSHNEQFF.

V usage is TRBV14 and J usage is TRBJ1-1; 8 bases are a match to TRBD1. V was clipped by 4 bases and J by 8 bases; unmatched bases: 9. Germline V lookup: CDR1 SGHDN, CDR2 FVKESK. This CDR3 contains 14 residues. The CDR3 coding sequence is TGTGCCAGCAGCCTCACCGGGACAGGTACCGAAGCTTTCTTT. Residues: CASSLTGTGTEAFF.

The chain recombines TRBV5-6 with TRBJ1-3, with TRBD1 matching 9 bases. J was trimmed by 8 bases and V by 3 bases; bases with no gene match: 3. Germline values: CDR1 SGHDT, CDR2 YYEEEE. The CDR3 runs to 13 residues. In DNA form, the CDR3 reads TGTGCCAGCAGCTCCGGACAGGGGCACACCATATATTTT. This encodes CASSSGQGHTIYF.

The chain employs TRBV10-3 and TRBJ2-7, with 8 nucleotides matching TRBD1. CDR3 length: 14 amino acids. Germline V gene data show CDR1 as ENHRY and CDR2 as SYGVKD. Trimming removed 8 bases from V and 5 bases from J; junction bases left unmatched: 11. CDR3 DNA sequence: TGTGCCATCGCTCGGACAGGGAGAGAGAACGAGCAGTACTTC. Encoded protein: CAIARTGRENEQYF.

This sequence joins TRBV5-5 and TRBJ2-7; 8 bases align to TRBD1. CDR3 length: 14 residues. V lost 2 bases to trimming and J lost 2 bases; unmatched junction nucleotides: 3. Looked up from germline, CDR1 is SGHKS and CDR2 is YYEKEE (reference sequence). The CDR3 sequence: CASSFGQGPYEQYF. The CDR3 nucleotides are TGTGCCAGCAGCTTCGGACAGGGACCCTACGAGCAGTACTTC.

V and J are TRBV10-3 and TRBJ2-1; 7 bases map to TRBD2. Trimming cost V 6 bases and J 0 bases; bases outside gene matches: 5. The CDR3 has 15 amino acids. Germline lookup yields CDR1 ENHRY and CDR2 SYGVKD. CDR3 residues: CAIRGTSDSYNEQFF. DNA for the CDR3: TGTGCCATCAGGGGAACTAGCGACTCCTACAATGAGCAGTTCTTC.

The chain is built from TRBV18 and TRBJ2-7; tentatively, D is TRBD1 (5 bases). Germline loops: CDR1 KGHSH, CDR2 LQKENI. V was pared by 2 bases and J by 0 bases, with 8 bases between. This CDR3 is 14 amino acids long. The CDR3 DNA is TGTGCCAGCTCACCAATGGACAACTCCTACGAGCAGTACTTC. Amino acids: CASSPMDNSYEQYF.

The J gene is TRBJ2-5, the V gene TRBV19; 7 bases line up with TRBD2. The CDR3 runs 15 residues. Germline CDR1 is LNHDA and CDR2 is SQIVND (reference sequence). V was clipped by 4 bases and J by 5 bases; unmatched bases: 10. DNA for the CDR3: TGTGCCAGTAGTACAGGGACTACTCCATCCGAGACCCAGTACTTC. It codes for CASSTGTTPSETQYF. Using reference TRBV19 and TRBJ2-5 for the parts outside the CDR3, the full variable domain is DGGITQSPKYLFRKEGQNVTLSCEQNLNHDAMYWYRQDPGQGLRLIYYSQIVNDFQKGDIAEGYSVSREKKESFPLTVTSAQKNPTAFYLCASSTGTTPSETQYFGPGTRLLVL.

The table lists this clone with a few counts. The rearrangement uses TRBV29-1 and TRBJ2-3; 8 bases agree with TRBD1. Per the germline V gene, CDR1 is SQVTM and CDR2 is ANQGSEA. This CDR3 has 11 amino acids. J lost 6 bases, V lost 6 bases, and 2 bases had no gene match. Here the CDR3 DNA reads TGCAGCGTACGGACAGGGGATACGCAGTATTTT. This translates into CSVRTGDTQYF.

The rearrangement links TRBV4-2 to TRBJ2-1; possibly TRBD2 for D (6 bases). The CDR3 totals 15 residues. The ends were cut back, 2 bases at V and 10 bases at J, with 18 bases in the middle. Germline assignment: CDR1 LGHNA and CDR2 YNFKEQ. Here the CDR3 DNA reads TGTGCCAGCAGCCAACGGGACTCCGCCCCATTCGAGCAGTTCTTC. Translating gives CASSQRDSAPFEQFF.

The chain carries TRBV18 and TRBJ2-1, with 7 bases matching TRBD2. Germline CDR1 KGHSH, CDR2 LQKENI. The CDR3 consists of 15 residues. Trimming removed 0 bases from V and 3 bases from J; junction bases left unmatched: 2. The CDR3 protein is CASSPPGLRYNEQFF. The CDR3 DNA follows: TGTGCCAGCTCACCACCGGGACTACGCTACAATGAGCAGTTCTTC. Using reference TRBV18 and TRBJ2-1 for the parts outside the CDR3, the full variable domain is NAGVMQNPRHLVRRRGQEARLRCSPMKGHSHVYWYRQLPEEGLKFMVYLQKENIIDESGMPKERFSAEFPKEGPSILRIQQVVRGDSAAYFCASSPPGLRYNEQFFGPGTRLTVL.

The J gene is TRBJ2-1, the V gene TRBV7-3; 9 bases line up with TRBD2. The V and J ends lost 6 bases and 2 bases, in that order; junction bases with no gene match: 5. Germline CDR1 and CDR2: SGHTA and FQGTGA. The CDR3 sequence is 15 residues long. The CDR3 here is CASRQLAGPYNEQFF. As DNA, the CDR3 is TGTGCCAGCAGACAGCTAGCGGGGCCCTACAATGAGCAGTTCTTC.

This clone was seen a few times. The CDR3 loop is CASTRTGGYEKLFF. As DNA, the CDR3 is TGTGCCAGCACCCGGACAGGGGGATATGAAAAACTGTTTTTT. The chain carries TRBV28 and TRBJ1-4; 10 bases map to TRBD1. The CDR3 length is 14 residues. From germline, CDR1 is MDHEN and CDR2 SYDVKM. Trimming at V came to 7 bases and at J to 6 bases, leaving 5 bases not matched to a gene.

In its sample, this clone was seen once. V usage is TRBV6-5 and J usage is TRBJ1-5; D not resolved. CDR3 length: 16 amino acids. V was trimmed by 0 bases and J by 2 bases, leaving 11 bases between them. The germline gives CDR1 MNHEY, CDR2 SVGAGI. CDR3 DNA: TGTGCCAGCAGTTACTCGTCCGGGAAGGGCAATCAGCCCCAGCATTTT. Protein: CASSYSSGKGNQPQHF.

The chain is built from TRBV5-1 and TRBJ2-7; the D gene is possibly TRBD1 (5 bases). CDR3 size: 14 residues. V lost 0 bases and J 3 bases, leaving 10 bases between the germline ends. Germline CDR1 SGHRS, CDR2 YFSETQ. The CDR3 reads CASSLDGQGYEQYF. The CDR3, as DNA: TGCGCCAGCAGCTTGGATGGGCAGGGCTACGAGCAGTACTTC.